This passage covers 25 T cell receptor beta chains from one sample sequenced in a study of metastatic and nonmetastatic thyroid tumors. TCRdb used MiXCR to call clones anew from the PCR reads. The data contain under 5,500 clones, approximately 30% of them singletons. Not a single patient had been given any form of treatment at any point before undergoing thyroid surgery. The source material was adjacent normal tissue. The receptor source for this set is a female donor with papillary thyroid cancer or a benign thyroid nodule (not recorded which). Some clones in this sample may be carry-over from other donors' samples.

Sample share makes this clone medium-sized (0.01 to 0.1%). This chain links TRBV30 with TRBJ2-3, with 7 bases matching TRBD2. This CDR3 spans 15 amino acids. The germline V gene has CDR1 GTSNPN and CDR2 SVGIG (reference sequence). The V and J ends lost 0 bases and 0 bases, in that order; junction bases with no gene match: 3. This CDR3 is CAWSVLGGSTDTQYF. The CDR3 coding sequence is TGTGCCTGGAGTGTACTCGGGGGGAGCACAGATACGCAGTATTTT.

The V gene is TRBV28, the J gene TRBJ2-5; TRBD2 agrees at 7 bases. This CDR3 is built from 19 residues. CDR1 and CDR2 (germline): MDHEN, SYDVKM. Trimming cost V 3 bases and J 7 bases; bases outside gene matches: 23. CDR3 DNA sequence: TGTGCCAGCAGTTTCGTGGCGGGAGAATCCGCGGGCCCTCAGGGGACCCAGTACTTC. Translated: CASSFVAGESAGPQGTQYF.

This clone was picked up many times. The J gene is TRBJ2-7, the V gene TRBV5-6; D is undetermined. Germline V gives CDR1 SGHDT, CDR2 YYEEEE. Trimming took off 5 bases at V and 0 bases at J, with 15 bases between the two ends. The length of the CDR3 is 15 residues. The CDR3 sequence is CASRFSPDGSYEQYF. The CDR3 bases are TGTGCCAGCAGGTTTTCCCCTGACGGCTCCTACGAGCAGTACTTC. Full variable domain (remainder filled in from reference TRBV5-6 and TRBJ2-7): DAGVTQSPTHLIKTRGQQVTLRCSPKSGHDTVSWYQQALGQGPQFIFQYYEEEERQRGNFPDRFSGHQFPNYSSELNVNALLLGDSALYLCASRFSPDGSYEQYFGPGTRLTVT.

This clone was seen only once. The gene calls are TRBV5-1 and TRBJ2-3; 9 bases match TRBD1. The CDR3 is made up of 15 amino acids. Germline V gene lookup returns CDR1 SGHRS and CDR2 YFSETQ. The V and J ends lost 4 bases and 6 bases, in that order; junction bases with no gene match: 9. This chain's CDR3 is CASSDTGGRADTQYF. CDR3 DNA: TGCGCCAGCAGCGACACAGGGGGCAGGGCGGATACGCAGTATTTT. The variable domain in full, completed from reference TRBV5-1 and TRBJ2-3, reads KAGVTQTPRYLIKTRGQQVTLSCSPISGHRSVSWYQQTPGQGLQFLFEYFSETQRNKGNFPGRFSGRQFSNSRSEMNVSTLELGDSALYLCASSDTGGRADTQYFGPGTRLTVL.

The chain is built from TRBV27 and TRBJ2-6; tentative D call: TRBD1 (6 bases). The CDR3 spans 16 residues. Germline lookup yields CDR1 MNHEY and CDR2 SMNVEV (reference sequence). Trimming removed 7 bases at V and 0 bases at J, with 13 bases between. The CDR3 sequence: CASTKGDASGANVLTF. Written as DNA, the CDR3 is TGTGCCAGCACGAAGGGGGATGCCTCTGGGGCCAACGTCCTGACTTTC.

This clone has just one count. The chain has TRBV7-3 and TRBJ2-1; unclear D gene. V lost 3 bases and J 5 bases, leaving 14 bases between the germline ends. This CDR3 is 15 amino acids long. Per the germline V gene, CDR1 is SGHTA and CDR2 is FQGTGA. CDR3 bases: TGTGCCAGCAGCTTCCGGCATGGGGTAAACAATGAGCAGTTCTTC. Amino acid sequence: CASSFRHGVNNEQFF.

This clone was seen more than once but under ten times. This CDR3 reads CASSRTGKSYEQYF. The CDR3 DNA sequence: TGTGCCAGCAGCAGGACAGGGAAGTCCTACGAGCAGTACTTC. This rearrangement joins TRBV12-3 or TRBV12-4 to TRBJ2-7; 8 nucleotides match TRBD1. The CDR3 totals 14 residues. The V segment lost 6 bases and the J segment 1 base; nucleotides outside the gene matches: 5.

The V call is TRBV3-1, the J call TRBJ2-5; 10 nucleotides match TRBD2. Germline CDR1 is LGHDT and CDR2 is YNNKEL (reference sequence). The CDR3 is 16 residues long. The V segment lost 4 bases and the J segment 5 bases; nucleotides outside the gene matches: 10. The DNA for the CDR3 is TGTGCCAGCAGCCCGACTAGCGGGCTTGGGGAGGAGACCCAGTACTTC. Encoded protein: CASSPTSGLGEETQYF.

CDR3 bases: TGTGCCAGCAGTTTATCGCCTATGAGGGGACAGGGGGATCAGCCCCAGCATTTT. Its protein is CASSLSPMRGQGDQPQHF. This chain uses TRBV28 with TRBJ1-5; 11 bases line up with TRBD1. This CDR3 has 18 amino acids. Trimming took 1 base from V and 5 from J; bases not matched to a gene: 10. Per germline, CDR1 MDHEN and CDR2 SYDVKM.

The J gene is TRBJ1-6, the V gene TRBV6-1; weak D call: TRBD1 (6 bases). The CDR3 consists of 15 residues. The germline V and J ends were trimmed by 0 bases and 14 bases, with 17 bases remaining between them. Germline CDR1 and CDR2: MNHNS and SASEGT. In DNA, the CDR3 is TGTGCCAGCAGTGAAGCGGGGGGGGCGCAGCTCTCCCTCCACTTT. Translated: CASSEAGGAQLSLHF.

This rearrangement joins TRBV24-1 to TRBJ2-2; a possible D gene is TRBD1 (5 bases). CDR1 and CDR2 from the germline V gene are KGHDR and SFDVKD. The CDR3 is made up of 20 amino acids. For the CDR3, the DNA is TGTGTAACCAGTGATTCATCAGTCGCAGGGTATATACCCAACGCCGGGGAGCTGTTTTTT. Translated, it gives CVTSDSSVAGYIPNAGELFF.

This clone was seen at least ten times. A read error may produce the germline difference seen at one junction end. The genes are TRBV19 and TRBJ2-5; 8 positions match TRBD1. The germline V gene encodes CDR1 LNHDA and CDR2 SQIVND (reference sequence). This CDR3 contains 15 residues. CDR3 nucleotide sequence: TGTGCCAGTAGTAACCGGGACAGGAGACAAGAAACCCAGTACTTC. The encoded protein is CASSNRDRRQETQYF.

The gene calls are TRBV12-5 and TRBJ2-7; D may correspond to TRBD1 or TRBD2 (5 bases each). From germline, CDR1 is LGHNT and CDR2 FRNRAP. This CDR3 region has 14 residues. Trimming removed 5 bases from V and 3 bases from J, with 14 bases in between. The CDR3 DNA follows: TGTGCTAGTGGTCCCTGGGACGGATTCTACGAGCAGTACTTC. Translating it yields CASGPWDGFYEQYF.

This clone occurred once. The gene calls are TRBV18 and TRBJ2-1; D is tentatively TRBD1 or TRBD2 (5 bases each). The CDR3 sequence is 15 residues long. Per germline, CDR1 KGHSH and CDR2 LQKENI. With 3 bases removed from V and 5 bases from J, the gap between germline ends came to 14 bases. The CDR3: CASSPRVARDNEQFF. The CDR3 bases are TGTGCCAGCTCACCCAGGGTAGCGAGGGACAATGAGCAGTTCTTC.

Regarding this clone: An end of the junction differs from the germline gene, which may be a read error. The rearrangement links TRBV5-4 to TRBJ1-1; D gene unclear. The CDR3 spans 14 residues. Germline CDR1 is SGHNT and CDR2 is YYREEE (reference sequence). DNA of the CDR3: TGCGCCAGCAGCTCTCAAACCTTGGGGACTGAAGCTTTCTTT. It translates to CASSSQTLGTEAFF.

DNA of the CDR3: TGTGCCAGCAGCTTAGAGAACGGGGACGAGCAGTACTTC. Amino acid sequence: CASSLENGDEQYF. V is TRBV7-2 and J is TRBJ2-7; weak D call: TRBD2 (5 bases). This CDR3 region has 13 residues. The V gene's germline CDR1 is SGHTA and CDR2 FQGNSA. V was cut by 1 base and J by 5 bases, with 9 bases left in between.

V gene TRBV27 combines with J gene TRBJ1-2; 10 positions agree with TRBD1. CDR1 and CDR2 (germline): MNHEY, SMNVEV (reference sequence). There are 14 residues in the CDR3. The V and J ends lost 4 bases and 8 bases, in that order; junction bases with no gene match: 7. CDR3 bases: TGTGCCAGCAGTTACCGGGACAGGGGTGGGGGCTACACCTTC. Residues: CASSYRDRGGGYTF.

The genes are TRBV20-1 and TRBJ1-2, with 12 nucleotides matching TRBD1. Germline V gene data show CDR1 as DFQATT and CDR2 as SNEGSKA (reference sequence). Trimming took 7 bases from V and 12 from J; bases not matched to a gene: 12. CDR3 length: 13 residues. The CDR3 reads CSGKGDRGLVDTF. Written as DNA, the CDR3 is TGCAGTGGAAAGGGGGACAGGGGGCTGGTAGACACCTTC.

By share of the sample, this clone is large. The J gene is TRBJ2-7, the V gene TRBV2; TRBD2 matches at 8 bases. This CDR3 has 14 residues. Trimming cost V 7 bases and J 0 bases; bases outside gene matches: 5. The germline CDR1 and CDR2 sequences are SNHLY and FYNNEI. In DNA, the CDR3 is TGTGCCAGCAAGAGGAGCGGGAGCTCCTACGAGCAGTACTTC. Amino acid sequence: CASKRSGSSYEQYF.

This clone was picked up a small number of times. The chain recombines TRBV6-5 with TRBJ1-3; D is ambiguous. The germline V gene has CDR1 MNHEY and CDR2 SVGAGI. V gave up 4 bases and J gave up 0 bases, with 13 bases separating them. This CDR3 region has 16 residues. In DNA form, the CDR3 reads TGTGCCAGCAGTTTGACCCGGCTTAGCTCTGGAAACACCATATATTTT. The encoded protein is CASSLTRLSSGNTIYF.

Sample share makes this clone large. This rearrangement joins TRBV5-1 to TRBJ1-1; TRBD1 is a possible D gene (5 bases). V was pared by 4 bases and J by 5 bases, with 12 bases between. The CDR3 is made up of 13 amino acids. The V gene's germline CDR1 is SGHRS and CDR2 YFSETQ. CDR3 sequence: CASSRWGSTEAFF. DNA for the CDR3: TGCGCCAGCAGCCGGTGGGGGAGTACTGAAGCTTTCTTT.

In its sample, this clone is large. The chain employs TRBV12-3 or TRBV12-4 and TRBJ2-7; perhaps D is TRBD1 or TRBD2 (6 bases each). The CDR3 is 15 residues long. V was trimmed by 6 bases and J by 0 bases, leaving 15 bases between them. The CDR3 protein is CASRIGGFGSYEQYF. The CDR3 DNA follows: TGTGCCAGCAGGATAGGGGGGTTTGGCTCCTACGAGCAGTACTTC.

Ten or more counts support this clone. The chain's CDR3 is CASSQEWRLSGANVLTF. The CDR3 DNA reads TGCGCCAGCAGCCAAGAATGGCGCCTCTCTGGGGCCAACGTCCTGACTTTC. The rearrangement joins TRBV4-3 to TRBJ2-6; D remains unclear. V dropped 0 bases and J dropped 0 bases, with 9 bases sitting between them. This CDR3 has 17 amino acids. CDR1 and CDR2 from the germline V gene are LGHNA and YSLEER.

Many counts were recorded for this clone. The chain employs TRBV5-6 and TRBJ1-5; D remains ambiguous. CDR3 length: 15 amino acids. Per the germline V gene, CDR1 is SGHDT and CDR2 is YYEEEE. Trimming took off 2 bases at V and 2 bases at J, with 11 bases between the two ends. The CDR3 loop reads CASSLGGQGNQPQHF. CDR3 coding DNA: TGTGCCAGCAGCTTAGGCGGGCAGGGCAATCAGCCCCAGCATTTT.

The chain combines TRBV2 with TRBJ2-7; 9 bases fit TRBD1. The CDR3 runs to 13 residues. With V trimmed by 6 bases and J by 5 bases, 5 bases remained unmatched. The germline V gene has CDR1 SNHLY and CDR2 FYNNEI. The CDR3 nucleotides are TGTGCCAGCAGCGGGACAGGGAGTCACGAGCAGTACTTC. It is translated as CASSGTGSHEQYF.